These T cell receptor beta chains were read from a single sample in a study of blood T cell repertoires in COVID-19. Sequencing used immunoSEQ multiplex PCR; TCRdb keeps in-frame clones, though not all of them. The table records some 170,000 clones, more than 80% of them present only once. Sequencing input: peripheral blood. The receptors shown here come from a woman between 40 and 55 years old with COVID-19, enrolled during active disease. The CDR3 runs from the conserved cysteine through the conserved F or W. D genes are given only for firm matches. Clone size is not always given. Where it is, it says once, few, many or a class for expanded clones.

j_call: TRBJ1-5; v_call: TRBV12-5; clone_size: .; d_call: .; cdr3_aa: CASGLYGNYWSSQPQHF; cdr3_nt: TGTGCTAGTGGTTTGTACGGGAATTATTGGAGCTCCCAGCCCCAGCATTTT
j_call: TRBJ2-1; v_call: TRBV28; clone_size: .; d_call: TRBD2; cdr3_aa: CASSLYPGTSGNYNEQFF; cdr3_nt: TGTGCCAGCAGTCTCTACCCGGGGACTAGCGGCAACTACAATGAGCAGTTCTTC
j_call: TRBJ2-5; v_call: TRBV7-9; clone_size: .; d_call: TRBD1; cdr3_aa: CASSVPGQSQETQYF; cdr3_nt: TGTGCCAGCAGCGTACCGGGACAGAGCCAAGAGACCCAGTACTTC
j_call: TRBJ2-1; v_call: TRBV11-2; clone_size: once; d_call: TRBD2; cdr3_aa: CASSSPSREGLAGEQFF; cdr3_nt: TGTGCCAGCAGCTCCCCTTCGCGGGAGGGCCTCGCGGGTGAGCAGTTCTTC
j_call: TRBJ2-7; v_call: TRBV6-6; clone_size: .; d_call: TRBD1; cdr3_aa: CASRETGTSTYEQYF; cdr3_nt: TGTGCCAGCAGAGAGACAGGGACGAGTACCTACGAGCAGTACTTC
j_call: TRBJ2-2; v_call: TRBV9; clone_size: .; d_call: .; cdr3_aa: CASSVGTPTGELFF; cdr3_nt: TGTGCCAGCAGCGTAGGAACTCCCACCGGGGAGCTGTTTTTT
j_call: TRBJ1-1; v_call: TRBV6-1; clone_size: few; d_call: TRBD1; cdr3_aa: CASSEAGTGSTEAFF; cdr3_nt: TGTGCCAGCAGTGAAGCTGGGACAGGGAGCACTGAAGCTTTCTTT
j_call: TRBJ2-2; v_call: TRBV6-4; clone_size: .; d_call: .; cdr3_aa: CASSILHNTGELFF; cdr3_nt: TGTGCCAGCAGTATATTACATAACACCGGGGAGCTGTTTTTT
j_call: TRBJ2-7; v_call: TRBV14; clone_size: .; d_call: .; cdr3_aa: CASSQQGMAYEQYF; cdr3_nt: TGTGCCAGCAGCCAGCAGGGTATGGCCTACGAGCAGTACTTC
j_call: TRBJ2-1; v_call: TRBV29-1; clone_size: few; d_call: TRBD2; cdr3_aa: CSVDFLAGHNEQFF; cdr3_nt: TGCAGCGTTGACTTCCTAGCGGGTCACAATGAGCAGTTCTTC
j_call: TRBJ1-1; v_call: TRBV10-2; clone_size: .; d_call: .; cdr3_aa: CASSWSGMNTEAFF; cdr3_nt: TGCGCCAGCAGTTGGTCGGGGATGAACACTGAAGCTTTCTTT
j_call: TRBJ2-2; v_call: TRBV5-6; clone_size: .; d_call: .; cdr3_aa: CASSAPFRGSVSGELFF; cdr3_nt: TGTGCCAGCAGCGCTCCCTTTCGAGGGAGTGTGTCCGGGGAGCTGTTTTTT
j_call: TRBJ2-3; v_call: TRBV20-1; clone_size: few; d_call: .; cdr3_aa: CSAYTDTQYF; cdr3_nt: TGCAGTGCCTACACAGATACGCAGTATTTT
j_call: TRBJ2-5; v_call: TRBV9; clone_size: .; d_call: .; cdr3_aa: CASSVVPEHPLIQETQYF; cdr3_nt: TGTGCCAGCAGCGTAGTCCCGGAGCACCCCCTCATCCAAGAGACCCAGTACTTC
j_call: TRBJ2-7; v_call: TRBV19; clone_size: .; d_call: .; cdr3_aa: CASSISPGSYEQYF; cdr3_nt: TGTGCCAGTAGTATAAGTCCAGGTTCCTACGAGCAGTACTTC
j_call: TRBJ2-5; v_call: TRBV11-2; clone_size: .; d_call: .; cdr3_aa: CASSPSGAQTQYF; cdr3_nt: TGTGCCAGCAGCCCTAGTGGGGCACAGACCCAGTACTTC
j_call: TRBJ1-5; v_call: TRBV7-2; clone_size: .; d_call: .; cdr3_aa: CASSLGGRGGQPQHF; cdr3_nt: TGTGCCAGCAGCTTGGGCGGCCGGGGGGGACAGCCCCAGCATTTT
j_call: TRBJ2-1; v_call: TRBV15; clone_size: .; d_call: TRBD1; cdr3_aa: CATSRHPLPGGAYNEQFF; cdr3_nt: TGTGCCACCAGCAGACACCCGTTACCAGGGGGAGCTTACAATGAGCAGTTCTTC
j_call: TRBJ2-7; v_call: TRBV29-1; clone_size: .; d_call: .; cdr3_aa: CSAYGSKYEQYF; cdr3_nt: TGCAGCGCGTACGGTTCGAAGTACGAGCAGTACTTC
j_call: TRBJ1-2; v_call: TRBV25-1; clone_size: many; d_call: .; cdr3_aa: CASSEKRVNGYTF; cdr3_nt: TGTGCCAGCAGTGAAAAAAGAGTGAATGGCTACACCTTC
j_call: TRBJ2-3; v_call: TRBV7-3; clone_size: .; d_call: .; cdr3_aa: CASGGSDTQYF; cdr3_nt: TGTGCCAGCGGAGGTTCAGATACGCAGTATTTT
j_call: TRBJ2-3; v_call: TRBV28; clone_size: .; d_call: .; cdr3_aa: CASSLGSWGGTDTQYF; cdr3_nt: TGTGCCAGCAGTTTGGGATCTTGGGGAGGCACAGATACGCAGTATTTT
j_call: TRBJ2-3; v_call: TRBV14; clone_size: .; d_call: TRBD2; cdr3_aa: CASSQQRGSTDTQYF; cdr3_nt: TGTGCCAGCAGCCAACAGCGGGGGAGCACAGATACGCAGTATTTT
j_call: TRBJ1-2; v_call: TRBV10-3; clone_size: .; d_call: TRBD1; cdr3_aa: CAVSGTGSYGYTF; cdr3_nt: TGTGCCGTATCCGGGACAGGGTCGTATGGCTACACCTTC
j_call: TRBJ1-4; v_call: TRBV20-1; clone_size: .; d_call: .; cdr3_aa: CSASDLRNEKLFF; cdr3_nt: TGCAGTGCTAGTGATCTGAGGAATGAAAAACTGTTTTTT
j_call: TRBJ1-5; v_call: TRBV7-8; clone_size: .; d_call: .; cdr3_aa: CASSGRGERGRYNQPQHF; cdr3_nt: TGTGCCAGCAGCGGCCGCGGGGAGAGGGGCCGGTACAATCAGCCCCAGCATTTT
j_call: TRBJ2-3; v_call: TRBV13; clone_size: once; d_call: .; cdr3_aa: CASSLRTATGDTQYF; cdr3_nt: TGTGCCAGCAGCTTGAGGACTGCCACCGGAGATACGCAGTATTTT
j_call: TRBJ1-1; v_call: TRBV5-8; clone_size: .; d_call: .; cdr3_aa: CASSFGGRTEAFF; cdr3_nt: TGTGCCAGCAGCTTCGGAGGTCGGACTGAAGCTTTCTTT
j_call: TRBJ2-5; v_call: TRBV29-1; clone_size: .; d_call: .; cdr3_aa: CSSSSGLETQYF; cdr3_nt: TGCAGCTCTTCCTCGGGACTGGAGACCCAGTACTTC
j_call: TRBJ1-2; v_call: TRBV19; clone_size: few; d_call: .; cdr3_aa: CATRRGGSLGYGYTF; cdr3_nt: TGTGCCACCCGGAGGGGGGGGTCTCTCGGTTATGGCTACACCTTC
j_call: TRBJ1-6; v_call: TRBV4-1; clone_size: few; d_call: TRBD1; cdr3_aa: CASSQTGVIDSPLHF; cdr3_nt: TGCGCCAGCAGCCAAACAGGGGTAATTGATTCACCCCTCCACTTT
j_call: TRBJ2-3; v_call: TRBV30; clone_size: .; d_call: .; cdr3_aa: CAWSRETGAPDTQYF; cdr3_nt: TGTGCCTGGAGTAGGGAAACGGGAGCTCCAGATACGCAGTATTTT
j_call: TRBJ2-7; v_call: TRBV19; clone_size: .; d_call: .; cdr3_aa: CASSIGAGNEQYF; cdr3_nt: TGTGCCAGTAGTATTGGGGCAGGGAACGAGCAGTACTTC
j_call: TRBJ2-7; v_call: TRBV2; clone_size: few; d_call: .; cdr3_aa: CASTRQSYEQYF; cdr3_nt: TGTGCCAGCACCCGACAGTCCTACGAGCAGTACTTC
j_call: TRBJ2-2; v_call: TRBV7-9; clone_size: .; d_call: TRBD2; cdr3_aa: CASSPSGTGGELFF; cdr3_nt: TGTGCCAGCAGCCCTAGCGGTACGGGCGGGGAGCTGTTTTTT
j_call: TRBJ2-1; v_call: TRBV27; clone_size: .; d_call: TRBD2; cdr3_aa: CASSPTPESGSYNEQFF; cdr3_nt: TGTGCCAGCAGCCCAACCCCGGAGAGCGGGAGCTACAATGAGCAGTTCTTC
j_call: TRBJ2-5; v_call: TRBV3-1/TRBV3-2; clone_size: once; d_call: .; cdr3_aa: CASSLITGVQTQYF; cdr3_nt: TGTGCCAGCAGCCTCATCACTGGAGTCCAGACCCAGTACTTC
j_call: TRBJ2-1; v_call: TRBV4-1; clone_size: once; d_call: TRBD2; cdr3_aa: CASSQDLREGHYNEQFF; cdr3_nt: TGCGCCAGCAGCCAAGATTTAAGGGAGGGCCACTACAATGAGCAGTTCTTC
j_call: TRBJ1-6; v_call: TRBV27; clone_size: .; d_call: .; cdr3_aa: CASSLWGVGSPLHF; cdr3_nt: TGTGCCAGCAGTTTGTGGGGGGTTGGTTCACCCCTCCACTTT
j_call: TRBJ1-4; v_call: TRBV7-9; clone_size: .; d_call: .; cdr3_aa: CASSLGRGVEKLFF; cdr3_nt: TGTGCCAGCAGCTTAGGGCGGGGAGTGGAAAAACTGTTTTTT
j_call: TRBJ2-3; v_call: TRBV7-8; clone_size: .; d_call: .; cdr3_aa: CASSLTREAQDTQYF; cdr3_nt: TGTGCCAGCAGCCTGACGAGGGAGGCCCAGGATACGCAGTATTTT
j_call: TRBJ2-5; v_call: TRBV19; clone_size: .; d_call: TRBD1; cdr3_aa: CASSIGQGQETQYF; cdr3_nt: TGTGCCAGTAGTATAGGACAGGGTCAAGAGACCCAGTACTTC
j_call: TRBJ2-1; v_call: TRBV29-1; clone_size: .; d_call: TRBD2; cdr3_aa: CRAGGGWGGGGSNEQFF; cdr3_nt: TGCCGCGCCGGGGGGGGTTGGGGCGGGGGGGGAAGCAATGAGCAGTTCTTC
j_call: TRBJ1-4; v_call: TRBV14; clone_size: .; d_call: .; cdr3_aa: CASSQEEPNEKLFF; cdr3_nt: TGTGCCAGCAGCCAAGAAGAGCCAAATGAAAAACTGTTTTTT
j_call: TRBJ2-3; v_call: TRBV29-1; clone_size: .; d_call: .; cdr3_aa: CSVEQFSTDTQYF; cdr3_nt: TGCAGCGTTGAGCAGTTTAGCACAGATACGCAGTATTTT
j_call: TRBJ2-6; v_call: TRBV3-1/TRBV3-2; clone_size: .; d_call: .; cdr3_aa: CASSQDGASGANVLTF; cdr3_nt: TGTGCCAGCAGCCAAGATGGAGCCTCTGGGGCCAACGTCCTGACTTTC
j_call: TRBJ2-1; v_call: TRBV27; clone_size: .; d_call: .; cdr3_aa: CASSLSRRGYNEQFF; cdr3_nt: TGTGCCAGCAGTTTAAGCCGCAGGGGCTACAATGAGCAGTTCTTC
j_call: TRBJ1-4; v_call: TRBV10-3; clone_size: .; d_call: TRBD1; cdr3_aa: CAISERTGLGKLFF; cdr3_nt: TGTGCCATCAGTGAACGGACAGGGCTGGGAAAACTGTTTTTT
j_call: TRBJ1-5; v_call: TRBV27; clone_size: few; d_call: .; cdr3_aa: CASSPLWGGNQPQHF; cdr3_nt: TGTGCCAGCAGCCCATTGTGGGGCGGCAATCAGCCCCAGCATTTT
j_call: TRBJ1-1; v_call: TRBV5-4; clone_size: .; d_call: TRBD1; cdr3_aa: CASGYAGQLNTEAFF; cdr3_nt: TGTGCCAGCGGCTACGCGGGACAGTTGAACACTGAAGCTTTCTTT
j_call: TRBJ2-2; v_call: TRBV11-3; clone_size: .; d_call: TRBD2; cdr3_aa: CASSLPRGGGGELFF; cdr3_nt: TGTGCCAGCAGCTTACCCCGGGGGGGAGGCGGGGAGCTGTTTTTT